The next 26 T cell receptor beta chains were all read from a single sample in a study of human T cells and chemical hapten exposure. TCRdb processed the RACE reads anew with MiXCR; each CDR3 protein has one entry. The sample includes around 380,000 distinct CDR3 sequences, around 5% of them seen just once. Time point: patch test 1, 2 weeks after DPC sensitization. As to treatment: therapeutic diphenylcyclopropenone sensitization with weekly scalp DPC. The sample in question was whole blood, obtained in connection with sensitization to the hapten diphenylcyclopropenone (DPC). These TCRs come from a woman aged 45-65 years with alopecia areata. Some clones in this sample may be carry-over from other donors' samples.

This clonotype was observed many times. This sequence joins TRBV29-1 and TRBJ2-7, with 11 bases fitting TRBD2. The CDR3 is 14 amino acids. Losses at the gene ends were 8 bases for V and 5 bases for J; bases not matched to a gene: 11. Germline CDR1 is SQVTM and CDR2 is ANQGSEA. This CDR3 reads CSPRTSGPRHEQYF. CDR3 bases: TGCAGCCCCCGGACTAGCGGGCCAAGGCACGAGCAGTACTTC.

This chain joins TRBV6-2 or TRBV6-3 and TRBJ2-6; 7 bases fit TRBD1. The CDR3 runs 17 residues. Germline V gene data show CDR1 as MNHEY and CDR2 as SVGEGT. V gave up 7 bases and J gave up 0 bases; unmatched junction bases: 9. The CDR3 loop is CASNRQWDSSGANVLTF. The CDR3 region has the DNA TGTGCCAGCAACCGGCAGTGGGACAGCTCTGGGGCCAACGTCCTGACTTTC.

This clonotype was picked up many times. V is TRBV7-2 and J is TRBJ1-3; no clear D gene. The CDR3 is 15 residues long. Trimming cost V 5 bases and J 0 bases, with 11 bases left between them. The germline V gene encodes CDR1 SGHTA and CDR2 FQGNSA. Here the CDR3 reads CASSPQVISGNTIYF. The CDR3 nucleotides are TGTGCCAGCAGCCCGCAGGTCATCTCTGGAAACACCATATATTTT.

This clonotype was seen at least ten times. V gene TRBV29-1 combines with J gene TRBJ2-5; 7 nucleotides align to TRBD2. The V segment lost 2 bases and the J segment 6 bases; nucleotides outside the gene matches: 6. The CDR3 loop spans 13 amino acids. The germline V gene has CDR1 SQVTM and CDR2 ANQGSEA. This CDR3 reads CSVEPAGIKTQYF. In DNA, the CDR3 is TGCAGCGTTGAACCAGCGGGAATAAAGACCCAGTACTTC.

This clonotype occurred a few times. This rearrangement joins TRBV7-7 to TRBJ2-2; D perhaps matches TRBD1 (6 bases). V lost 5 bases to trimming and J lost 5 bases, with 15 bases between them. From germline, CDR1 is SSHAT and CDR2 FNYEAQ (reference sequence). The CDR3 contains 15 residues. In DNA, the CDR3 is TGTGCCAGCAGCCTTGGGGGCATGGGAACCGGGGAGCTGTTTTTT. As protein: CASSLGGMGTGELFF.

In its sample, this clonotype was seen many times. The genes are TRBV27 and TRBJ1-1; no reliable D call. V lost 3 bases and J lost 4, with 12 bases in between. This CDR3 comprises 14 residues. Per the germline V gene, CDR1 is MNHEY and CDR2 is SMNVEV (reference sequence). CDR3 coding DNA: TGTGCCAGCAGTTTCAACGGTTACGCCACTGAAGCTTTCTTT. This translates into CASSFNGYATEAFF.

V is TRBV14 and J is TRBJ1-1, with 9 nucleotides matching TRBD1. The ends lost 0 bases at V and 5 bases at J; junction bases unmatched: 7. CDR1 SGHDN and CDR2 FVKESK come from the germline V gene. There are 16 residues in the CDR3. CDR3 in amino acids: CASSQDWGQGATEAFF. The DNA for the CDR3 is TGTGCCAGCAGCCAAGATTGGGGACAGGGTGCAACTGAAGCTTTCTTT.

Regarding this clonotype: A read error may be the cause here, since a much bigger clone is one base away. The rearrangement joins TRBV7-2 to TRBJ1-3; a possible D gene is TRBD1 (5 bases). V lost 4 bases, J lost 0 bases, and 13 bases lay in between. The CDR3 sequence is 16 residues long. The germline V gene encodes CDR1 SGHTA and CDR2 FQGNSA. The CDR3: CASSSTALHSGNTIYF. The DNA for the CDR3 is TGTGCCAGCAGCTCGACAGCGTTGCACTCTGGAAACACCATATATTTT.

The genes are TRBV12-3 or TRBV12-4 and TRBJ2-3, with D possibly matching TRBD2 (6 bases). Trimming left V 5 bases short and J 2 bases short, with 11 bases between. The CDR3 totals 14 residues. CDR3 in DNA: TGTGCCAGCAGTCCACGACTAGACACAGATACGCAGTATTTT. It is translated as CASSPRLDTDTQYF.

This clonotype was seen ten or more times. V usage is TRBV7-9 and J usage is TRBJ1-5; D is unclear. This CDR3 comprises 13 residues. Germline CDR1 SEHNR, CDR2 FQNEAQ (reference sequence). V shed 2 bases and J shed 7 bases, with 9 bases lying between them. For the CDR3, the DNA is TGTGCCAGCAGCTTATGGGATGGACAGCCCCAGCATTTT. It is translated as CASSLWDGQPQHF.

Ten or more counts support this clonotype. V and J are TRBV24-1 and TRBJ2-2, with TRBD1 matching over 8 bases. The J segment lost 4 bases and the V segment lost 12 bases, leaving 6 bases of the junction unmatched. Per the germline V gene, CDR1 is KGHDR and CDR2 is SFDVKD. The CDR3 loop spans 13 amino acids. The CDR3 sequence is CASSDRATGELFF. CDR3 sequence (DNA): TGTGCCTCGTCGGACAGGGCCACCGGGGAGCTGTTTTTT.

This clonotype was counted ten times or more. The chain combines TRBV7-6 with TRBJ2-1, with 13 bases fitting TRBD2. V gave up 5 bases and J gave up 4 bases; unmatched junction bases: 5. Looked up from germline, CDR1 is SGHVS and CDR2 is FNYEAQ. The CDR3 extends over 16 amino acids. The CDR3 region has the DNA TGTGCCAGCAGCACCCGGACTAGCGGGAGATACAATGAGCAGTTCTTC. Translated, it gives CASSTRTSGRYNEQFF.

This clonotype was seen at least ten times. The V gene is TRBV7-2, the J gene TRBJ1-6; D unclear. Between the trimmed V and J ends, which lost 1 base and 5 bases, there was a span of 9 bases. The germline V gene has CDR1 SGHTA and CDR2 FQGNSA. There are 15 residues in the CDR3. The CDR3 region has the DNA TGTGCCAGCAGCTTAGTGGGCGCCGATAATTCACCCCTCCACTTT. Translated: CASSLVGADNSPLHF.

The chain has TRBV4-1 and TRBJ2-7; D not resolved. The CDR3 covers 13 residues. Germline CDR1 MGHRA, CDR2 YSYEKL. Trimming removed 0 bases from V and 2 bases from J, with 5 bases in between. CDR3 DNA: TGCGCCAGCAGCCAAGATTCAGCCTACGAGCAGTACTTC. This gives the protein CASSQDSAYEQYF.

This clonotype was seen at least ten times. The CDR3 DNA is TGTGCTAGTGGCACCGCGGGACAGCAGGAGCAGTACTTC. Its protein product is CASGTAGQQEQYF. This chain uses TRBV12-5 with TRBJ2-7; weak D call: TRBD1 (7 bases). V was shortened by 6 bases and J by 7 bases, with 16 bases between the two germline ends. CDR1 and CDR2 from the germline V gene are LGHNT and FRNRAP. CDR3 length: 13 amino acids.

This clonotype came up many times. The chain links TRBV5-1 to TRBJ1-1; D may be TRBD1 (6 bases). The germline V and J ends were trimmed by 0 bases and 6 bases, with 12 bases remaining between them. The CDR3 runs 14 residues. Germline V CDR1 and CDR2: SGHRS, YFSETQ. The DNA for the CDR3 is TGCGCCAGCAGCTTGGAGCAGGGGAGGGCTGAAGCTTTCTTT. It yields the protein CASSLEQGRAEAFF.

This clonotype occurred many times. The chain recombines TRBV3-1 with TRBJ2-6, with D possibly TRBD2 on 6 matching bases. This CDR3 is built from 16 residues. Trimming shortened V by 1 base and J by 2 bases, and 9 bases separated the two germline ends. Germline CDR1 is LGHDT and CDR2 is YNNKEL (reference sequence). The CDR3 DNA is TGTGCCAGCAGCCAAGTGTCGGGGGCTGGGGCCAACGTCCTGACTTTC. Translation gives CASSQVSGAGANVLTF.

This clonotype was seen at least ten times. The CDR3 here is CASSHPGLALVNEQFF. In DNA form, the CDR3 reads TGTGCCAGCAGCCATCCGGGACTAGCTCTAGTTAATGAGCAGTTCTTC. The V gene is TRBV3-1, the J gene TRBJ2-1; 9 nucleotides agree with TRBD2. V lost 3 bases to trimming and J lost 7 bases; unmatched junction nucleotides: 10. This CDR3 has 16 amino acids. Germline CDR1 and CDR2: LGHDT and YNNKEL (reference sequence).

This clonotype was recorded at least ten times. This rearrangement joins TRBV15 to TRBJ2-5; D is perhaps TRBD2 (6 bases). There are 18 residues in the CDR3. Germline CDR1 and CDR2: LNHNV and YYDKDF (reference sequence). V lost 2 bases and J lost 7, with 26 bases in between. The CDR3 loop reads CATSRTPVGTPLDGTQYF. CDR3 nucleotides: TGTGCCACCAGCAGAACCCCCGTTGGGACTCCCTTGGATGGGACCCAGTACTTC.

This clonotype was seen many times. This sequence joins TRBV7-2 and TRBJ2-2; 7 bases align to TRBD1. This CDR3 region has 15 residues. Germline values: CDR1 SGHTA, CDR2 FQGNSA. With V trimmed by 6 bases and J by 2 bases, 6 bases remained unmatched. This CDR3 is CASSPGTVNTGELFF. The CDR3 DNA reads TGTGCCAGCAGTCCCGGGACAGTTAACACCGGGGAGCTGTTTTTT.

This chain connects TRBV5-6 to TRBJ2-6; D uncertain. The germline gives CDR1 SGHDT, CDR2 YYEEEE. The CDR3 is 15 residues long. Trimming cost V 3 bases and J 0 bases, with 7 bases left between them. CDR3 residues: CASSSKGSGANVLTF. CDR3 nucleotide sequence: TGTGCCAGCAGCTCGAAGGGCTCTGGGGCCAACGTCCTGACTTTC. The full variable domain, rest sourced from reference TRBV5-6 and TRBJ2-6, is DAGVTQSPTHLIKTRGQQVTLRCSPKSGHDTVSWYQQALGQGPQFIFQYYEEEERQRGNFPDRFSGHQFPNYSSELNVNALLLGDSALYLCASSSKGSGANVLTFGAGSRLTVL.

The V gene is TRBV6-2 or TRBV6-3, the J gene TRBJ1-5; no firm D call. Germline V gene lookup returns CDR1 MNHEY and CDR2 SVGEGT. CDR3 length: 12 residues. V dropped 4 bases and J dropped 12 bases, with 13 bases sitting between them. As DNA, the CDR3 is TGTGCCAGCAGTTCAACAAGCCGATACCAGCATTTT. This gives the protein CASSSTSRYQHF.

This clonotype was picked up many times. This chain uses TRBV5-1 with TRBJ1-1; D is ambiguous. The germline V and J ends were trimmed by 7 bases and 1 base, with 11 bases remaining between them. Germline loops: CDR1 SGHRS, CDR2 YFSETQ. The CDR3 has 13 residues. The CDR3, as DNA: TGCGCCAGCCGAGATCAGACGAACACTGAAGCTTTCTTT. Its protein is CASRDQTNTEAFF. Looking up the rest from reference TRBV5-1 and TRBJ1-1 gives the full variable domain: KAGVTQTPRYLIKTRGQQVTLSCSPISGHRSVSWYQQTPGQGLQFLFEYFSETQRNKGNFPGRFSGRQFSNSRSEMNVSTLELGDSALYLCASRDQTNTEAFFGQGTRLTVV.

There are many counts of this clonotype. The genes are TRBV9 and TRBJ2-1; TRBD1 or TRBD2 may be the D gene (5 bases each). Trimming removed 8 bases at V and 6 bases at J, with 15 bases between. The CDR3 consists of 13 residues. The germline CDR1 and CDR2 sequences are SGDLS and YYNGEE. The CDR3 here is CASAGRVSNEQFF. In nucleotides, the CDR3 is TGTGCCAGTGCGGGCAGGGTTAGCAATGAGCAGTTCTTC.

This clonotype has a handful of counts. The CDR3 loop reads CSARETALTIYF. DNA for the CDR3: TGCAGTGCTAGAGAGACAGCCCTCACCATATATTTT. The chain is built from TRBV20-1 and TRBJ1-3; D may be TRBD1 (5 bases). V was trimmed by 0 bases and J by 9 bases, leaving 9 bases between them. The CDR3 spans 12 residues. Germline CDR1 is DFQATT and CDR2 is SNEGSKA (reference sequence).

The chain recombines TRBV27 with TRBJ1-1, with TRBD1 identical over 8 bases. Per germline, CDR1 MNHEY and CDR2 SMNVEV (reference sequence). Trimming took 4 bases from V and 4 from J; bases not matched to a gene: 2. This CDR3 has 13 residues. The CDR3 protein is CASSWGTGTEAFF. The DNA of the CDR3 is TGTGCCAGCAGTTGGGGGACAGGCACTGAAGCTTTCTTT.